The present T cell receptor beta chain was sequenced within a study of T cell clonality in common variable immunodeficiency. Study-level findings and limits: TCRbeta clonality was increased in CVID versus healthy controls. CVID subjects shared fewer TCRbeta clones than healthy controls did. Common variable immunodeficiency TCR beta sequences reportedly had fewer deletions and N-nucleotide insertions.

The CDR3 loop spans 15 amino acids. The V segment lost 3 bases and the J segment 4 bases; nucleotides outside the gene matches: 7. The germline V gene has CDR1 LNHDA and CDR2 SQIVND (reference sequence). Most patients and controls had Caucasian heritage. Blood samples were heparinized, about 4.5 to 9 ml per donor. Comment on this clone: Its antigen is not known. Sequencing ends 3 residues short of the CDR3 end; the germline J gene provides the rest.

Data came from immunoSEQ multiplex PCR; TCRdb stores just in-frame clones and leaves some out. The sample has about 30,000 clones, none seen only once. The chain links TRBV19 to TRBJ2-7, with 9 positions matching TRBD2. The sequence was collected from a human donor with common variable immunodeficiency. Sequencing used peripheral blood mononuclear cells. CDR3 bases read: TGTGCCAGTAGTATCGGAGGGCTAGCGGGGTACGAG. Translation gives CASSIGGLAGYE. In full, the CDR3 is CASSIGGLAGYEQYF.